The rows below give T cell receptor beta chains drawn from one sample of a study of regulatory T cells in long-lasting Graves disease. One entry per CDR3 protein, called by TCRdb with MiXCR from the multiplex PCR reads. This sample has fewer than 650,000 distinct CDR3 sequences, with about 16% found just once. This sample was also put to use in a study of T cells in Graves' hyperthyroidism and ophthalmopathy.

The sequences come from peripheral blood mononuclear cells (PBMCs), collected at new diagnosis, from a patient treated with antithyroid drugs. Every receptor here comes from a man younger than 35 with Graves disease. CDR3s include the opening cysteine and the closing phenylalanine or tryptophan. Each record gives: J gene, D gene, clone size, V gene, CDR3 length, CDR3 DNA, CDR3 protein. A D gene is named only where the DNA matches it firmly. Clone sizes are given selectively: once, few, many, or a class where the clone is expanded.

>TRBJ1-1|NA|NA|TRBV29-1|13
TGCAGCGTATTCATAACAGAGAACACTGAAGCTTTCTTT
CSVFITENTEAFF
>TRBJ2-3|NA|NA|TRBV7-9|15
TGTGCCAGCAGCCCCGGGGACTTTAGCACAGATACGCAGTATTTT
CASSPGDFSTDTQYF
>TRBJ1-2|NA|NA|TRBV20-1|13
TGCAGTGCCGAGGGGGGGGTGTCTGGAGGCTACACCTTC
CSAEGGVSGGYTF
>TRBJ1-6|NA|many|TRBV12-3/TRBV12-4|16
TGTGCCAGCAGTTTAGGGACGCGAGTTAGGAATTCACCCCTCCACTTT
CASSLGTRVRNSPLHF
>TRBJ1-2|NA|few|TRBV11-2|15
TGTGCCAGCAGCTTAGAAGCGACAGCCAACTATGGCTACACCTTC
CASSLEATANYGYTF
>TRBJ1-2|NA|few|TRBV7-8|15
TGTGCCAGCAGCTTAGACGGGACAACCGGGAGTGGCTACACCTTC
CASSLDGTTGSGYTF
>TRBJ2-1|TRBD2|many|TRBV28|14
TGTGCCACCCGGACTAGCGGGAGTAGAAATGAGCAGTTCTTC
CATRTSGSRNEQFF
>TRBJ2-5|NA|many|TRBV6-5|13
TGTGCCAGCAGTTACGCGGCCGGGGAGACCCAGTACTTC
CASSYAAGETQYF
>TRBJ2-1|TRBD2|many|TRBV2|14
TGTGCCAGCAGTGCGAGGACTAGCCGCAATGAGCAGTTCTTC
CASSARTSRNEQFF
>TRBJ1-2|NA|many|TRBV28|11
TGTGCCAGCAGAGCAAACTATGGCTACACCTTC
CASRANYGYTF
>TRBJ2-7|TRBD2|NA|TRBV20-1|15
TGCAGTGCTAGAGACTCCGGGAGGGTCCCCTACGAGCAGTACTTC
CSARDSGRVPYEQYF
>TRBJ2-4|NA|NA|TRBV6-1|13
TGTGCCAGCAGTCCACAGGGTTTTGCAATTCAGTACTTC
CASSPQGFAIQYF
>TRBJ1-1|NA|many|TRBV6-5|13
TGTGCCAGCAGTTCCCCACTGAACACTGAAGCTTTCTTT
CASSSPLNTEAFF
>TRBJ2-3|TRBD2|few|TRBV29-1|15
TGCAGCGTTGGCACTAGCGGGAGACGCACAGATACGCAGTATTTT
CSVGTSGRRTDTQYF
>TRBJ1-1|NA|many|TRBV20-1|13
TGCAGTGCTAGAAGGTGGGGGTACACTGAAGCTTTCTTT
CSARRWGYTEAFF